This record looks at one TCR beta chain sequence and its context. Original processing methods: Amplification with reference gene primers provided the estimates of nucleated cell counts. Generated by immunoSEQ multiplex PCR, the TCRdb table keeps only in-frame clones and is missing some. Clonal size and the V and J genes are those of that table, whereas D and trimming came from the DNA. This table has approximately 220,000 clones, roughly 84% appearing once. CDR3 length: 15 amino acids. The germline V and J ends were trimmed by 4 bases and 0 bases, with 12 bases remaining between them. From germline, CDR1 is ENHRY and CDR2 SYGVKD. This entry comes from a study of blood T cell repertoires in COVID-19.

The sequenced material came from peripheral blood. The chain links TRBV10-3 to TRBJ1-1, with D possibly TRBD1 on 5 matching bases. The clonotype was recovered from a woman in her 30s who had recovered from COVID-19. This chain's CDR3 is CAISGDSYMNTEAFF. DNA of the CDR3: TGTGCCATCAGTGGCGACAGCTACATGAACACTGAAGCTTTCTTT.